These 22 T cell receptor beta chains were sequenced from one sample in a study of T cells after posttransplantation cyclophosphamide. Busulfan-fludarabine conditioning, marrow transplant, and cyclophosphamide on days +3 and +4 were administered. The repertoire was sequenced with immunoSEQ multiplex PCR; TCRdb's copy has only in-frame clones and lacks some. The specimen gives roughly 7,700 clones without singletons; the ten biggest hold about 24%. This specimen was PBMCs, taken around 90 days after allogeneic stem cell transplant with posttransplant cyclophosphamide. These TCRs come from a female patient between 55 and 75 years old who received an allogeneic stem cell transplant from an unrelated donor, was CMV-positive, and had acute GVHD only. Some T cells may be transferred from the graft donor.

This clone was observed many times. The same CDR3 also results from other DNA sequences found in this sample. The rearrangement uses TRBV18 and TRBJ2-3; D remains unclear. V gave up 0 bases and J gave up 6 bases, with 7 bases separating them. CDR1 and CDR2 (germline): KGHSH, LQKENI. This CDR3 spans 13 amino acids. The DNA for the CDR3 is TGTGCCAGCTCACCACCGTCGGTGGATACGCAGTATTTT. Translation gives CASSPPSVDTQYF.

This clone was counted at least ten times. The chain combines TRBV6-2 or TRBV6-3 with TRBJ1-2; TRBD1 agrees at 7 bases. The V gene's germline CDR1 is MNHEY and CDR2 SVGEGT. The CDR3 has 15 residues. The ends lost 6 bases at V and 4 bases at J; junction bases unmatched: 11. The CDR3 loop reads CASSAQGEVSYGYTF. Written as DNA, the CDR3 is TGTGCCAGCAGCGCCCAGGGGGAGGTGTCCTATGGCTACACCTTC.

Many counts were recorded for this clone. The V and J genes are TRBV6-2 or TRBV6-3 and TRBJ2-3, with 10 bases that match TRBD1. The trim removed 8 bases at V and 3 bases at J, leaving 5 bases unmatched. In germline, CDR1 is MNHEY, CDR2 SVGEGT. There are 14 residues in the CDR3. CDR3 bases: TGTGCCAGCGGGACAGGGGTTAAGACAGATACGCAGTATTTT. Residues: CASGTGVKTDTQYF.

By sample fraction, this clone is medium-sized. DNA of the CDR3: TGTGCCAGCAGTCCCGACAGGCCTAGCTCCTACAATGAGCAGTTCTTC. It is translated as CASSPDRPSSYNEQFF. This chain connects TRBV5-8 to TRBJ2-1, with D possibly being TRBD1 (6 bases). Trimming shortened V by 5 bases and J by 0 bases, and 15 bases separated the two germline ends. The CDR3 has 16 amino acids. CDR1 and CDR2 (germline): SGHTS, YDEGEE.

Many counts were recorded for this clone. This chain connects TRBV4-1 to TRBJ2-3, with 12 bases that match TRBD2. Germline V gene sequence: CDR1 MGHRA, CDR2 YSYEKL. The CDR3 is 17 amino acids. J was trimmed by 5 bases and V by 0 bases; bases with no gene match: 6. This CDR3 reads CASSQDASGRVLDTQYF. The DNA of the CDR3 is TGCGCCAGCAGCCAAGATGCTAGCGGGAGGGTATTAGATACGCAGTATTTT.

By proportion, this clone is medium-sized (0.01 to 0.1%). The chain links TRBV19 to TRBJ2-7; possible D gene TRBD1, 5 bases. V was pared by 4 bases and J by 3 bases, with 13 bases between. This CDR3 contains 14 residues. The germline CDR1 and CDR2 sequences are LNHDA and SQIVND (reference sequence). The CDR3 sequence is CASSKEDSLYEQYF. In DNA form, the CDR3 reads TGTGCCAGTAGTAAAGAAGACAGCCTCTACGAGCAGTACTTC.

This clone appeared many times. V usage is TRBV5-5 and J usage is TRBJ1-2, with 12 bases that match TRBD1. Per the germline V gene, CDR1 is SGHKS and CDR2 is YYEKEE (reference sequence). V lost 4 bases and J lost 6; bases outside the gene matches: 10. This CDR3 contains 16 residues. The CDR3 spells CASSVGQGALRDGYTF. The DNA of the CDR3 is TGTGCCAGCAGCGTGGGACAGGGGGCCCTCCGGGATGGCTACACCTTC.

In its sample, this clone was seen many times. The V gene is TRBV4-2, the J gene TRBJ1-1; D is ambiguous. CDR1 is LGHNA and CDR2 is YNFKEQ in the germline V gene. The CDR3 totals 14 residues. The V end lost 1 base, the J end lost 0 bases, and 6 bases lay between the germline ends. The CDR3 sequence: CASSQGYMNTEAFF. CDR3 bases: TGTGCCAGCAGCCAAGGATACATGAACACTGAAGCTTTCTTT.

V and J are TRBV20-1 and TRBJ2-7; 8 bases agree with TRBD1. The CDR3 length is 11 residues. J gave up 4 bases and V 6 bases, and 2 bases lay outside the gene matches. CDR1 and CDR2 from the germline V gene are DFQATT and SNEGSKA (reference sequence). CDR3 amino acids: CSADRAYEQYF. CDR3 bases: TGCAGTGCGGACAGGGCGTACGAGCAGTACTTC.

The sample holds many counts of this clone. The chain couples TRBV30 to TRBJ1-3, with D possibly TRBD1 on 6 matching bases. This CDR3 has 14 residues. From germline, CDR1 is GTSNPN and CDR2 SVGIG (reference sequence). Deletions cut 4 bases from V and 4 bases from J, with 14 bases between. The CDR3 nucleotides are TGTGCCTGGACGGGGGGCGGTAAGGGAAACACCATATATTTT. Its protein is CAWTGGGKGNTIYF.

The chain joins TRBV9 to TRBJ1-5; D gene uncertain. Trimming shortened V by 0 bases and J by 6 bases, and 10 bases separated the two germline ends. The V gene's germline CDR1 is SGDLS and CDR2 YYNGEE. The CDR3 extends over 14 amino acids. Written as DNA, the CDR3 is TGTGCCAGCAGCGTAGGGCAGGAAAGTCAGCCCCAGCATTTT. Its protein is CASSVGQESQPQHF. The entire variable domain, with the rest obtained from reference TRBV9 and TRBJ1-5, is as follows: DSGVTQTPKHLITATGQRVTLRCSPRSGDLSVYWYQQSLDQGLQFLIQYYNGEERAKGNILERFSAQQFPDLHSELNLSSLELGDSALYFCASSVGQESQPQHFGDGTRLSIL.

This clone was picked up many times. CDR3 nucleotides: TGTGCCAGCAGTGACACGGGGGATACTGAAGCTTTCTTT. Its translation: CASSDTGDTEAFF. The chain employs TRBV6-4 and TRBJ1-1, with D possibly TRBD1 on 5 matching bases. V lost 2 bases and J lost 5, with 9 bases in between. The CDR3 runs 13 residues. Per the germline V gene, CDR1 is MRHNA and CDR2 is SNTAGT.

This clone was seen repeatedly, ten times or more. V gene TRBV19 combines with J gene TRBJ1-2; the match to TRBD1 covers 7 bases. Germline V CDR1 and CDR2: LNHDA, SQIVND (reference sequence). Trimming removed 0 bases from V and 2 bases from J; junction bases left unmatched: 6. The CDR3 spans 16 residues. CDR3 nucleotide sequence: TGTGCCAGTAGTATAGAGGCGACAGGGTTGAACTATGGCTACACCTTC. Encoded protein: CASSIEATGLNYGYTF.

This clone was observed many times. This chain links TRBV5-5 with TRBJ1-2, with 8 nucleotides matching TRBD1. Per the germline V gene, CDR1 is SGHKS and CDR2 is YYEKEE (reference sequence). This CDR3 has 13 amino acids. The V segment lost 4 bases and the J segment 7 bases; nucleotides outside the gene matches: 6. In DNA form, the CDR3 reads TGTGCCAGCAGCCGCGGACAGGGAAGTGGCTACACCTTC. Translating gives CASSRGQGSGYTF.

This clone was observed many times. The V and J genes are TRBV11-3 and TRBJ2-7, with TRBD2 identical over 9 bases. This CDR3 is built from 16 residues. With V trimmed by 1 base and J by 4 bases, 8 bases remained unmatched. The germline V gene encodes CDR1 SGHNT and CDR2 YENEEA. Here the CDR3 reads CASSLVSTSGLYEQYF. The CDR3 nucleotides read TGTGCCAGCAGCTTAGTCTCTACTAGCGGGCTATACGAGCAGTACTTC.

The sample holds many counts of this clone. The rearrangement joins TRBV5-1 to TRBJ1-3, with D tentatively TRBD1 (6 bases). CDR3 length equals 17 residues. V shed 0 bases and J shed 0 bases, with 13 bases lying between them. Germline V gene sequence: CDR1 SGHRS, CDR2 YFSETQ. DNA of the CDR3: TGCGCCAGCAGCTTGGGCCGGACAGCGCTCTCTGGAAACACCATATATTTT. This encodes CASSLGRTALSGNTIYF.

This clone was detected ten times or more. The CDR3 coding sequence is TGTGCCAGCAGCTTAGCGGACACAGGGGAAGACAGTGAAAAACTGTTTTTT. Its translation is CASSLADTGEDSEKLFF. The rearrangement links TRBV7-9 to TRBJ1-4; 7 bases match TRBD1. The germline V gene encodes CDR1 SEHNR and CDR2 FQNEAQ (reference sequence). J was trimmed by 7 bases and V by 0 bases; bases with no gene match: 11. The CDR3 consists of 17 residues. The full variable domain, completed using reference TRBV7-9 and TRBJ1-4, is DTGVSQNPRHKITKRGQNVTFRCDPISEHNRLYWYRQTLGQGPEFLTYFQNEAQLEKSRLLSDRFSAERPKGSFSTLEIQRTEQGDSAMYLCASSLADTGEDSEKLFFGSGTQLSVL.

This clone appeared many times. V gene TRBV5-1 combines with J gene TRBJ2-1; 9 bases align to TRBD1. Trimming removed 4 bases from V and 0 bases from J; junction bases left unmatched: 5. The CDR3 consists of 16 residues. Per the germline V gene, CDR1 is SGHRS and CDR2 is YFSETQ. The CDR3, as DNA: TGCGCCAGCAGCCTAGGACAGGGGAGCTCCTACAATGAGCAGTTCTTC. It specifies CASSLGQGSSYNEQFF.

There are many counts of this clone. This chain connects TRBV19 to TRBJ2-3; tentative D call: TRBD2 (5 bases). CDR3 length: 17 residues. From germline, CDR1 is LNHDA and CDR2 SQIVND (reference sequence). V was pared by 5 bases and J by 0 bases, with 18 bases between. The CDR3 nucleotides read TGTGCCAGTAGTGCCCTCCGTCCGAGGGCTAGCACAGATACGCAGTATTTT. This sequence encodes CASSALRPRASTDTQYF.

This clone rates as medium-sized. The V gene is TRBV10-3, the J gene TRBJ1-1; tentatively, D is TRBD1 (6 bases). The V gene's germline CDR1 is ENHRY and CDR2 SYGVKD. The CDR3 is 16 residues long. Deletions cut 0 bases from V and 0 bases from J, with 11 bases between. The CDR3 is CAISESRQDLNTEAFF. DNA for the CDR3: TGTGCCATCAGTGAGTCACGACAGGACCTGAACACTGAAGCTTTCTTT.

This clone was counted many times. CDR3 in amino acids: CSAKGSYEQYF. CDR3 coding DNA: TGCAGCGCGAAGGGTAGCTACGAGCAGTACTTC. This chain joins TRBV29-1 and TRBJ2-7, with D unresolved. V dropped 7 bases and J dropped 3 bases, with 10 bases sitting between them. The CDR3 length is 11 residues. Germline V CDR1 and CDR2: SQVTM, ANQGSEA.

This clone was counted only a few times. The J gene is TRBJ2-2, the V gene TRBV27; TRBD2 agrees at 8 bases. The CDR3 spans 16 residues. Germline trimming cut 1 base from V and 5 bases from J; bases unmatched to any gene: 6. Germline CDR1 MNHEY, CDR2 SMNVEV (reference sequence). The CDR3 reads CASSLFAGGRTGELFF. CDR3 bases: TGTGCCAGCAGTTTATTCGCGGGGGGCCGGACCGGGGAGCTGTTTTTT.